This T cell receptor beta chain was recorded in a study of blood T cell repertoires in COVID-19. Study-level background: COVID-19 samples collected from the United States, Italy and Spain covered acute and convalescent phases.

In the source study's methods: By means of reference gene primer amplification, nucleated cell counts were estimated. Method: immunoSEQ multiplex PCR; TCRdb's copy keeps in-frame clones and lacks some. V, J and clone size are taken as reported in that table, and D and trimming were inferred from the DNA itself. The data show about 190,000 clones, with 65% to 80% seen just once and roughly 14% held by the top ten. The CDR3 has 14 amino acids. The V end was cut by 7 bases, the J end by 5 bases, with 15 bases between. Germline V CDR1 and CDR2: ENHRY, SYGVKD. The chain combines TRBV10-3 with TRBJ2-1, with a possible D match to TRBD2 (6 bases). The sequenced material came from peripheral blood. The source is a middle-aged man who had recovered from COVID-19. CDR3 protein: CAITSSASDNEQFF. The CDR3 nucleotides are TGTGCCATCACCTCTAGCGCTTCCGACAATGAGCAGTTCTTC.